This TCR beta chain was profiled in a study of blood T cell repertoires in COVID-19. Looking at the study overall: Spain, Italy and the United States supplied samples that represented acute and convalescent COVID-19. In each case, the material was cDNA or gDNA derived from T cells, B-cell-depleted T cells, or PBMCs.

Germline V CDR1 and CDR2: MNHEY, SMNVEV (reference sequence). The CDR3 has 14 amino acids. J gave up 5 bases and V 6 bases, and 3 bases lay outside the gene matches. This clone occurred a few times. The assay was immunoSEQ multiplex PCR, and TCRdb's table has in-frame clones only and misses some. The data hold about 230,000 clones, with approximately 87% observed a single time. The V and J genes are TRBV27 and TRBJ2-3; 12 positions agree with TRBD2. The source is a woman in her seventies with active or convalescent COVID-19. Sequencing was done on a sample of peripheral blood. The CDR3: CASRATSGRDTQYF. For the CDR3, the DNA is TGTGCCAGCAGGGCGACTAGCGGGAGAGATACGCAGTATTTT.